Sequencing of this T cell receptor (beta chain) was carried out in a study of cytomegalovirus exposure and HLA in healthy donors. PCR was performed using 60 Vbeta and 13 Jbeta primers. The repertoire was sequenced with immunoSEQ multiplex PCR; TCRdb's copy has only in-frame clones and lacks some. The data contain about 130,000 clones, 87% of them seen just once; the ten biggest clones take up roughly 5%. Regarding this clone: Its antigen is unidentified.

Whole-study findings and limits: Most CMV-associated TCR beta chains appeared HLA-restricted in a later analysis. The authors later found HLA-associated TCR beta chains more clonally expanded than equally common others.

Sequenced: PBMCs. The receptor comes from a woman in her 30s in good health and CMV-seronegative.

As DNA, the CDR3 is TGTGCCAGCAGCTTAGTAGGCGGCTCCTATGGCTACACCTTC. This sequence encodes CASSLVGGSYGYTF. The chain has TRBV5-4 and TRBJ1-2; D is uncertain. Germline V lookup: CDR1 SGHNT, CDR2 YYREEE (reference sequence). The CDR3 runs to 14 residues. V was shortened by 2 bases and J by 4 bases, with 12 bases between the two germline ends.